The clone carrying this T cell receptor (beta chain) appeared many times. Its antigen is unknown. Germline CDR1 and CDR2: LGHNT and FRNRAP. Trimming removed 7 bases at V and 5 bases at J, with 17 bases between. The CDR3 totals 14 residues. This sample's time point: persistent/refractory GD, antithyroid drugs over 5 years with positive TRAb. The authors made the TCR library using RNA they extracted from PBMCs. The data derive from a study of regulatory T cells in long-lasting Graves disease. Relying on iRepertoire HTBI primers and Arm-PCR of CDR3 regions, the team built TCR beta libraries. Original processing notes: Taken together, the samples had 55 to 70 TRBV and more than 12 TRBJ segments identified. TCRdb itself ran the multiplex PCR reads through MiXCR, one entry per CDR3 protein. The V and J calls come from TCRdb's annotation, not from the publication. Of 700,000 or so distinct CDR3 sequences listed, around 30% are singletons.

Study-level findings and limits: Clonotypes that were public and shared totalled 2,500 to 3,500 in persistent patients versus roughly 1,000 in new patients. Persistent disease favored TRBV28, TRBJ1-2 and TRBJ2-5.

The gene calls are TRBV12-5 and TRBJ1-1; D gene ambiguous. The sample consisted of peripheral blood mononuclear cells (PBMCs), taken when the disease was refractory, from a patient treated with antithyroid drugs. The sequence derives from a female donor with Graves disease. The CDR3 loop is CASVGVASRTEAFF. The CDR3 DNA is TGTGCTAGTGTCGGGGTCGCGAGTCGTACTGAAGCTTTCTTT.